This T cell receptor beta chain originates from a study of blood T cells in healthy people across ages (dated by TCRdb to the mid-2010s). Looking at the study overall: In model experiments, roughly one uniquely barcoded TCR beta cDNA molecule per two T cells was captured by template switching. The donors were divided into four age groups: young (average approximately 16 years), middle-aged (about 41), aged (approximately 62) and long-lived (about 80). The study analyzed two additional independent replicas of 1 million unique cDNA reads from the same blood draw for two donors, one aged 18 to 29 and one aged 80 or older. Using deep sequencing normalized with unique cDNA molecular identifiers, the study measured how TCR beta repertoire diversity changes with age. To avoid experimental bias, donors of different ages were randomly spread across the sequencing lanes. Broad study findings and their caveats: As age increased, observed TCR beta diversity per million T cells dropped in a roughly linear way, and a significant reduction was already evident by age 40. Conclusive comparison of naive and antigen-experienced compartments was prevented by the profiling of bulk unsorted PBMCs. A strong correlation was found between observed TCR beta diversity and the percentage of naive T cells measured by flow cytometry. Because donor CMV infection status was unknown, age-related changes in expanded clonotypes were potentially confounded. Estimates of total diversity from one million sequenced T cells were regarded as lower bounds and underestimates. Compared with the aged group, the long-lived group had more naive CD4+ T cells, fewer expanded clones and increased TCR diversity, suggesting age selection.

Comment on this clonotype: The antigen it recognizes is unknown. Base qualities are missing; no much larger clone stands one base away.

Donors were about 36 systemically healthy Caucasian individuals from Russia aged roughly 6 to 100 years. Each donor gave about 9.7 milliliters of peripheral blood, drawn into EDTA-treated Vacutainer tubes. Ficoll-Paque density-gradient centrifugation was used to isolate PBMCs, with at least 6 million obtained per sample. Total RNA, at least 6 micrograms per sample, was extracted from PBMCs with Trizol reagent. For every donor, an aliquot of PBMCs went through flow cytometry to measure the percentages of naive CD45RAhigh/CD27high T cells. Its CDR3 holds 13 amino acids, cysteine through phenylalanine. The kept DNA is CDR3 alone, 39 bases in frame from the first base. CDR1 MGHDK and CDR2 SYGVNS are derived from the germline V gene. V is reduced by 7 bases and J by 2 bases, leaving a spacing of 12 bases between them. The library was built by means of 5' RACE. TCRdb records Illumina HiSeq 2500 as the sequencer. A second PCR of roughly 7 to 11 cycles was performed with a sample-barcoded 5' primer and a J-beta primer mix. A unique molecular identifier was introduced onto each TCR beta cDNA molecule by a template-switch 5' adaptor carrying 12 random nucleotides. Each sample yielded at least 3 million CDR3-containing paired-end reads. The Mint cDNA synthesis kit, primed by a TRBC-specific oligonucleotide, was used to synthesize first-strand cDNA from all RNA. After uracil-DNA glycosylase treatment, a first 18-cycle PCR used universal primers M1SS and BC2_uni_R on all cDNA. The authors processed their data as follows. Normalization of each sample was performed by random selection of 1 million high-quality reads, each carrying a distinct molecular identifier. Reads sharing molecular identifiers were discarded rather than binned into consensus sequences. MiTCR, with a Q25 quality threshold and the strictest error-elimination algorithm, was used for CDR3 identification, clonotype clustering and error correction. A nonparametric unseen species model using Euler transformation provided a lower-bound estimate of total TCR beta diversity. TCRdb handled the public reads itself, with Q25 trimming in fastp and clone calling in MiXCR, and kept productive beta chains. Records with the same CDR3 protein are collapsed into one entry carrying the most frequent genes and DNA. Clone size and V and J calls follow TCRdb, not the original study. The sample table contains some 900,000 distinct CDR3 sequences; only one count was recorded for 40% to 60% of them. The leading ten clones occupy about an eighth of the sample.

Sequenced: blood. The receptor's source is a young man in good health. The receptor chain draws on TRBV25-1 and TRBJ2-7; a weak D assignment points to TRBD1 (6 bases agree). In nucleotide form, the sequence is TGTGCCAGCAAGACAGGCGGAACCTACGAGCAGTACTTC. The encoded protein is CASKTGGTYEQYF.